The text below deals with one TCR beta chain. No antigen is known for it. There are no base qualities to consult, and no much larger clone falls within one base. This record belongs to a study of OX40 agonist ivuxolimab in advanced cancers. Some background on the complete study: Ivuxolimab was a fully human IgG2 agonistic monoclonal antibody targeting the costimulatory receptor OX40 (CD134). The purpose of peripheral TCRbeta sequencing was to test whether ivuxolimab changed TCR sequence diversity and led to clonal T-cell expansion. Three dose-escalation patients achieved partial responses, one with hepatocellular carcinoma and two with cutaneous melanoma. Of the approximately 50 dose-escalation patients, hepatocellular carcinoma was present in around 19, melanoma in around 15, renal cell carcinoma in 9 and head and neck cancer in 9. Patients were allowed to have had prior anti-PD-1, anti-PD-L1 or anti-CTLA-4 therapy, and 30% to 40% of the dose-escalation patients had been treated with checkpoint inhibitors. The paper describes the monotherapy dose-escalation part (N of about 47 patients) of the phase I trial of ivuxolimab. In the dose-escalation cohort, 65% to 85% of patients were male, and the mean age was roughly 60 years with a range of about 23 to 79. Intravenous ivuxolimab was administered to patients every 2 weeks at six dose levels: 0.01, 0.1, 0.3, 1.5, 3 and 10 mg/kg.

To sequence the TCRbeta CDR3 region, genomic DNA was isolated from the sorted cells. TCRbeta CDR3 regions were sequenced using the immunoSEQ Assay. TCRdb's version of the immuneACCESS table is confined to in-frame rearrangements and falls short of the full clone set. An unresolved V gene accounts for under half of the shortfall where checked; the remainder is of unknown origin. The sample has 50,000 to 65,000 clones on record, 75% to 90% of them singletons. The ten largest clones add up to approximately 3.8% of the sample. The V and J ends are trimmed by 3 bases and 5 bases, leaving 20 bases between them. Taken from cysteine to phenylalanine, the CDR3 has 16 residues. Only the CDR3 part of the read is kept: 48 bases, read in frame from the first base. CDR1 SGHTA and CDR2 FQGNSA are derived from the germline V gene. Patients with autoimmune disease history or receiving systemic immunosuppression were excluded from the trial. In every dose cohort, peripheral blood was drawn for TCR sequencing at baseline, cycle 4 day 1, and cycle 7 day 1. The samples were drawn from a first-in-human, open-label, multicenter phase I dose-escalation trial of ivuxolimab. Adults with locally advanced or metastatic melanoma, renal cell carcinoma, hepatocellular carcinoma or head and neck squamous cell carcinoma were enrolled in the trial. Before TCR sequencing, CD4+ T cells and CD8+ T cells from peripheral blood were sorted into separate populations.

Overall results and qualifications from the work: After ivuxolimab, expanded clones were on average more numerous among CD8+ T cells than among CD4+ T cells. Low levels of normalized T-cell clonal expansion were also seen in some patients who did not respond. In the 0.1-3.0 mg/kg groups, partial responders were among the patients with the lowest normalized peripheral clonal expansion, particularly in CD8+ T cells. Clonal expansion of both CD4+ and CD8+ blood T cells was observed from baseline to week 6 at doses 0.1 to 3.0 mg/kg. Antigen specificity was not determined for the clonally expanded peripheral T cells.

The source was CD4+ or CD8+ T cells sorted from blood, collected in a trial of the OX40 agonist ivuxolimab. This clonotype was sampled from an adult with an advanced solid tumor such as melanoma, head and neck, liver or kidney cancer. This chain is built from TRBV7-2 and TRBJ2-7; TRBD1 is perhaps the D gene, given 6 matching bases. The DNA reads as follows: TGTGCCAGCAGCTTCCGACCGAGTAGACAGGCAAACGAGCAGTACTTC. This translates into CASSFRPSRQANEQYF.